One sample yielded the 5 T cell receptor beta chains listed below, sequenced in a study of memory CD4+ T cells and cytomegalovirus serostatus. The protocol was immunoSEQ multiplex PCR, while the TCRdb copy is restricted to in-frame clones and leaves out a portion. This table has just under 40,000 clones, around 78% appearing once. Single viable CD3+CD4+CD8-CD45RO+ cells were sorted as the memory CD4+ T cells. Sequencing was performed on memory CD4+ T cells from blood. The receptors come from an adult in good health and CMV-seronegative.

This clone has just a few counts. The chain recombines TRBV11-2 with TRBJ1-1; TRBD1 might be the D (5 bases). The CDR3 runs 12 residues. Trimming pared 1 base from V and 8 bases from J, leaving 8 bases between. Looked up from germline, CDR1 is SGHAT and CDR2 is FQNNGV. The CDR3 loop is CASSLVQDEAFF. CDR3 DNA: TGTGCCAGCAGCTTAGTACAGGACGAAGCTTTCTTT.

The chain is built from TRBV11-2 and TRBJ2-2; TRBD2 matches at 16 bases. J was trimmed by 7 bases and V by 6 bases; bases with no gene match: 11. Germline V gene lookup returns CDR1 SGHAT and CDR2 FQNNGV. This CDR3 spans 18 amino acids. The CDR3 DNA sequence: TGTGCCAGCAGTGCTACGGGACTAGCGGGGGGGCAAAACGGGGAGCTGTTTTTT. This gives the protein CASSATGLAGGQNGELFF.

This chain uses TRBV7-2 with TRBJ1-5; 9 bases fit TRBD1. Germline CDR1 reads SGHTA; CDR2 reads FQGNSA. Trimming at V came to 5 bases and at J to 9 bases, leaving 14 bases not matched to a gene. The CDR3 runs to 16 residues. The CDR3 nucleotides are TGTGCCAGCAGCCTACAGAATCCGGGACAGGGTGGGCCCCAGCATTTT. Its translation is CASSLQNPGQGGPQHF.

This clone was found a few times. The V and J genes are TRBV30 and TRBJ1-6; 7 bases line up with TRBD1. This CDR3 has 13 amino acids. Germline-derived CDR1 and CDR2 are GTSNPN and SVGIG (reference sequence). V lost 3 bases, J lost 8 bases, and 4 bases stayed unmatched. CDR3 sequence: CAWRTGLDSPLHF. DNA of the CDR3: TGTGCCTGGAGGACAGGGCTAGATTCACCCCTCCACTTT.

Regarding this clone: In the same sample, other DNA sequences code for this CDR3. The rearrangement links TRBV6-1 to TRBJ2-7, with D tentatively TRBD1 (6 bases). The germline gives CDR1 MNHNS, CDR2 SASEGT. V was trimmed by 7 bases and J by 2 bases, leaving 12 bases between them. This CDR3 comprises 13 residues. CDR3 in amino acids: CASTRTETYEQYF. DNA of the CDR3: TGTGCCAGCACTCGGACAGAAACCTACGAGCAGTACTTC.